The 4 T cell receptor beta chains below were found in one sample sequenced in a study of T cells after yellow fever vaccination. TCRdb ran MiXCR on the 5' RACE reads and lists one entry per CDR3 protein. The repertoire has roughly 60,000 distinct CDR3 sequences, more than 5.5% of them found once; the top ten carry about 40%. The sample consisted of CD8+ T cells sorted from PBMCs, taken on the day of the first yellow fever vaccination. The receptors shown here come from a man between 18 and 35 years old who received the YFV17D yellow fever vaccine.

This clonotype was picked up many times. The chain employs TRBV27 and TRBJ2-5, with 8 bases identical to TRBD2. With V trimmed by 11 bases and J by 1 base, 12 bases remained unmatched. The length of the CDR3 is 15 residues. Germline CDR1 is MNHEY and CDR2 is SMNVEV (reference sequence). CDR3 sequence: CASKTPGGAQETQYF. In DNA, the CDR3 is TGTGCCTCGAAAACTCCGGGGGGGGCCCAAGAGACCCAGTACTTC.

The CDR3 loop is CAIGSPGGTGELFF. The CDR3 coding sequence is TGTGCCATCGGTTCCCCCGGGGGCACCGGGGAGCTGTTTTTT. The chain uses TRBV10-3 and TRBJ2-2; D possibly corresponds to TRBD2 (6 bases). The ends were cut back, 8 bases at V and 4 bases at J, with 14 bases in the middle. The CDR3 covers 14 residues. Looked up from germline, CDR1 is ENHRY and CDR2 is SYGVKD.

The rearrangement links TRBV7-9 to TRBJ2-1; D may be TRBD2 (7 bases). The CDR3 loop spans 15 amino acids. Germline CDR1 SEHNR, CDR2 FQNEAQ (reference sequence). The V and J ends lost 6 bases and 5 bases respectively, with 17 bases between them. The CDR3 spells CASRKARGADNEQFF. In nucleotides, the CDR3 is TGTGCCAGCAGAAAGGCTCGGGGGGCTGACAATGAGCAGTTCTTC.

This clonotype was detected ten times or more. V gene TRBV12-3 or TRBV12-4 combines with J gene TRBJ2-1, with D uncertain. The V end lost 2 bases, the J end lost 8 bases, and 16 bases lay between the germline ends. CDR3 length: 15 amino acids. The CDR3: CASSLFGSPWDEQFF. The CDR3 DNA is TGTGCCAGCAGTTTATTTGGGTCCCCCTGGGATGAGCAGTTCTTC.